This TCR beta chain came from a study of CD8 T cells in Susac syndrome. Per the germline V gene, CDR1 is MDHEN and CDR2 is SYDVKM. The CDR3 is 16 residues long. Trimming cost V 4 bases and J 0 bases, with 10 bases left between them. Patients with Susac syndrome showed fulfilment of recently defined diagnostic criteria for definite or probable disease. Reverse transcription of roughly 0.5 to 1 ug RNA was carried out with random hexamers. MiXCR was run by TCRdb on the immunoSEQ multiplex PCR reads, yielding one entry per CDR3 protein. Seen here are roughly 140,000 distinct CDR3 sequences, around 95% observed once, and the top ten hold 0.065% to 0.1%.

This TCR was sampled from a human donor with Susac syndrome. The sample consisted of CD4+ T cells from PBMCs. The chain uses TRBV28 and TRBJ2-6, with D unresolved. The CDR3 nucleotides read TGTGCCAGCAGTTCTTCTCTTATCTCTGGGGCCAACGTCCTGACTTTC. As protein: CASSSSLISGANVLTF.